These 17 T cell receptor beta chains share one sample of origin, sequenced in a study of OX40 agonist ivuxolimab in advanced cancers. Library preparation used the immunoSEQ multiplex PCR assay. TCRdb re-hosts the immuneACCESS table, in-frame sequences only. Its copies lack some clones; in the studies checked, an unresolved V gene accounts for under half of them, and the cause for the rest is not known. The sample has more than 12,000 clones on record, 70% to 90% of them singletons. Of the sample, approximately 19% falls within the top ten clones. The sample consisted of CD4+ or CD8+ T cells sorted from blood, taken in a trial of the OX40 agonist ivuxolimab. The receptors come from an adult with an advanced solid tumor such as melanoma, head and neck, liver or kidney cancer.

This clone was seen only a few times. The chain is built from TRBV19 and TRBJ2-7, with a possible D match to TRBD1 (6 bases). From germline, CDR1 is LNHDA and CDR2 SQIVND (reference sequence). V gave up 3 bases and J gave up 0 bases, with 12 bases separating them. The CDR3 contains 15 residues. CDR3 protein: CASSIGTPSSYEQYF. The CDR3 bases are TGTGCCAGTAGTATTGGGACACCGAGCTCCTACGAGCAGTACTTC. The variable domain in full, with the rest retrieved from reference TRBV19 and TRBJ2-7, is DGGITQSPKYLFRKEGQNVTLSCEQNLNHDAMYWYRQDPGQGLRLIYYSQIVNDFQKGDIAEGYSVSREKKESFPLTVTSAQKNPTAFYLCASSIGTPSSYEQYFGPGTRLTVT.

The V and J genes are TRBV5-4 and TRBJ1-6; a weak D match, TRBD1 (5 bases). The ends were cut back, 3 bases at V and 5 bases at J, with 12 bases in the middle. CDR3 size: 15 residues. The V gene's germline CDR1 is SGHNT and CDR2 YYREEE (reference sequence). The CDR3 nucleotides are TGTGCCAGCAGCTCTTCGGGACTAAATAATTCACCCCTCCACTTT. As protein: CASSSSGLNNSPLHF.

This chain links TRBV6-5 with TRBJ1-4, with D possibly matching TRBD1 (6 bases). The germline V gene encodes CDR1 MNHEY and CDR2 SVGAGI. V was pared by 6 bases and J by 7 bases, with 12 bases between. This CDR3 spans 13 amino acids. CDR3 DNA sequence: TGTGCCAGCAGCAAAGGGGGTTTTGAAAAACTGTTTTTT. It codes for CASSKGGFEKLFF.

The V gene is TRBV11-3, the J gene TRBJ2-1; D unresolved. The CDR3 extends over 13 amino acids. Trimming shortened V by 0 bases and J by 9 bases, and 9 bases separated the two germline ends. Germline loops: CDR1 SGHNT, CDR2 YENEEA. CDR3 DNA sequence: TGTGCCAGCAGCTTAGATGAGGAGAGTGAGCAGTTCTTC. This gives the protein CASSLDEESEQFF.

The chain uses TRBV30 and TRBJ2-4, with D hard to call. Trimming removed 1 base at V and 0 bases at J, with 7 bases between. Germline lookup yields CDR1 GTSNPN and CDR2 SVGIG (reference sequence). This CDR3 region has 14 residues. Here the CDR3 reads CAWSALLAKNIQYF. Written as DNA, the CDR3 is TGTGCCTGGAGTGCCCTCCTAGCCAAAAACATTCAGTACTTC.

CDR3: CASTAGERLSDEQFF. The CDR3 nucleotides are TGTGCCAGCACCGCGGGGGAGCGTTTGAGCGATGAGCAGTTCTTC. The chain joins TRBV28 to TRBJ2-1, with 7 nucleotides matching TRBD2. The V gene's germline CDR1 is MDHEN and CDR2 SYDVKM. This CDR3 contains 15 residues. The junction had 14 bases not matched to a gene; V was cut back by 7 bases and J by 8 bases.

V usage is TRBV5-4 and J usage is TRBJ2-7, with a possible D match to TRBD2 (5 bases). The CDR3 length is 13 residues. Germline CDR1 and CDR2: SGHNT and YYREEE (reference sequence). Trimming shortened V by 4 bases and J by 3 bases, and 11 bases separated the two germline ends. The DNA for the CDR3 is TGTGCCAGCAGCGAGGACCGGGGCTACGAGCAGTACTTC. Amino acids: CASSEDRGYEQYF.

The CDR3 is CASSLQREGGGELFF. CDR3 nucleotide sequence: TGTGCCAGCAGTTTACAGCGGGAGGGTGGCGGGGAGCTGTTTTTT. The V gene is TRBV28, the J gene TRBJ2-2; TRBD2 agrees at 10 bases. CDR1 MDHEN and CDR2 SYDVKM come from the germline V gene. This CDR3 is 15 amino acids long. J gave up 7 bases and V 2 bases, and 4 bases lay outside the gene matches.

The chain has TRBV19 and TRBJ2-1; D may be TRBD2 (6 bases). Per the germline V gene, CDR1 is LNHDA and CDR2 is SQIVND (reference sequence). V was shortened by 5 bases and J by 0 bases, with 14 bases between the two germline ends. The CDR3 length is 16 residues. The CDR3 protein is CASSPLSGSSYNEQFF. CDR3 sequence (DNA): TGTGCCAGTAGTCCCCTTAGCGGAAGCTCCTACAATGAGCAGTTCTTC.

The chain combines TRBV5-6 with TRBJ2-7; no firm D call. Trimming cost V 4 bases and J 9 bases, with 14 bases left between them. Germline V gene sequence: CDR1 SGHDT, CDR2 YYEEEE. The CDR3 consists of 12 residues. CDR3 amino acids: CASSTVGVGQYF. The CDR3 bases are TGTGCCAGCAGCACGGTTGGTGTAGGGCAGTACTTC.

The J gene is TRBJ2-1, the V gene TRBV27; maybe TRBD2 (6 bases). The V and J ends lost 7 bases and 6 bases respectively, with 16 bases between them. This CDR3 region has 14 residues. The germline CDR1 and CDR2 sequences are MNHEY and SMNVEV (reference sequence). The CDR3 sequence is CASTHSVAANEQFF. CDR3 bases: TGTGCCAGCACCCATTCGGTAGCGGCCAATGAGCAGTTCTTC.

The chain recombines TRBV4-2 with TRBJ2-5; TRBD1 is a possible D gene (5 bases). The CDR3 is 16 residues long. Looked up from germline, CDR1 is LGHNA and CDR2 is YNFKEQ. Trimming stripped 4 bases from V and 5 bases from J, with 20 bases between. CDR3 sequence (DNA): TGTGCCAGCAGCCCTAAGGGGCGGCAAGATGGGGAGACCCAGTACTTC. This gives the protein CASSPKGRQDGETQYF.

This sequence joins TRBV5-4 and TRBJ2-5; D remains ambiguous. The V and J ends lost 4 bases and 5 bases respectively, with 9 bases between them. The CDR3 spans 12 residues. Germline loops: CDR1 SGHNT, CDR2 YYREEE (reference sequence). The CDR3 sequence: CASSAESETQYF. Written as DNA, the CDR3 is TGTGCCAGCAGCGCCGAGTCGGAGACCCAGTACTTC.

This chain links TRBV6-4 with TRBJ1-1, with TRBD1 as a possible D gene (5 bases). This CDR3 has 13 residues. The V gene's germline CDR1 is MRHNA and CDR2 SNTAGT. The V gene lost 5 bases and the J gene lost 1 base, with 8 bases spanning the gap. Here the CDR3 DNA reads TGTGCCAGCAGTCAGGGCCGGAACACTGAAGCTTTCTTT. Translation gives CASSQGRNTEAFF.

The chain joins TRBV5-5 to TRBJ1-6; unclear D gene. The CDR3 consists of 16 residues. V lost 1 base to trimming and J lost 0 bases, with 8 bases between them. Germline CDR1 reads SGHKS; CDR2 reads YYEKEE (reference sequence). The CDR3 sequence is CASSLWLDSYNSPLHF. CDR3 nucleotides: TGTGCCAGCAGCTTGTGGCTGGACTCCTATAATTCACCCCTCCACTTT.

The chain uses TRBV7-2 and TRBJ1-2, with 8 bases fitting TRBD1. The CDR3 consists of 15 residues. CDR1 is SGHTA, CDR2 FQGNSA, per germline. The V segment lost 5 bases and the J segment 4 bases; nucleotides outside the gene matches: 9. Here the CDR3 reads CASSQDRGMRYGYTF. The CDR3 DNA sequence: TGTGCCAGCAGCCAAGACAGGGGAATGCGCTATGGCTACACCTTC.

V and J are TRBV7-8 and TRBJ1-1; 7 nucleotides match TRBD1. The CDR3 loop spans 15 amino acids. V lost 5 bases to trimming and J lost 5 bases; unmatched junction nucleotides: 11. CDR1 and CDR2 from the germline V gene are SGHVS and FQNEAQ. The CDR3 region is CASSQGDLGWTEAFF. Here the CDR3 DNA reads TGTGCCAGCAGCCAGGGGGACCTCGGGTGGACTGAAGCTTTCTTT.